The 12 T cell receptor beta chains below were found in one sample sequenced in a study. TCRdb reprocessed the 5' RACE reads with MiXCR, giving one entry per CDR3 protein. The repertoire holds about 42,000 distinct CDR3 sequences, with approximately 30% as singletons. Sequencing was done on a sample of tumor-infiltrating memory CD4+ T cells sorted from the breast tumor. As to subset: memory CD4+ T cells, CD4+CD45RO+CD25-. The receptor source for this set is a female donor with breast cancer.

For the CDR3, the DNA is TGTGCCAGCAGTTTCCGTGGGACAGCCTCCTACAATGAGCAGTTCTTC. Protein sequence: CASSFRGTASYNEQFF. The chain is built from TRBV9 and TRBJ2-1; 7 positions match TRBD1. V gave up 5 bases and J gave up 0 bases; unmatched junction bases: 8. CDR1 and CDR2 from the germline V gene are SGDLS and YYNGEE. This CDR3 region has 16 residues.

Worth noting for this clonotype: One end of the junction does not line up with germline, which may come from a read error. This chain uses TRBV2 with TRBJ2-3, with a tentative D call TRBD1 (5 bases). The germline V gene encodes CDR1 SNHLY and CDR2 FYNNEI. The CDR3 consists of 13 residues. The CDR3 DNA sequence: TGTGCCAGCAGTGTTCTCAGCACAGGTACGCAGTATTTT. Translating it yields CASSVLSTGTQYF. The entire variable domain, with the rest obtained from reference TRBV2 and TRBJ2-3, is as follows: EPEVTQTPSHQVTQMGQEVILRCVPISNHLYFYWYRQILGQKVEFLVSFYNNEISEKSEIFDDQFSVERPDGSNFTLKIRSTKLEDSAMYFCASSVLSTGTQYFGPGTRLTVL.

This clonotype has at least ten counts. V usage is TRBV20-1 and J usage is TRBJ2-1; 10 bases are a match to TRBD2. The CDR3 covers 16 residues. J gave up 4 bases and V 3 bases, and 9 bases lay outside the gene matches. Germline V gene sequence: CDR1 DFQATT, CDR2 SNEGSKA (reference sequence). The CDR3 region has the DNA TGCAGTGCTAGGCCCGGACTAGCGGCGAATTACAATGAGCAGTTCTTC. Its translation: CSARPGLAANYNEQFF.

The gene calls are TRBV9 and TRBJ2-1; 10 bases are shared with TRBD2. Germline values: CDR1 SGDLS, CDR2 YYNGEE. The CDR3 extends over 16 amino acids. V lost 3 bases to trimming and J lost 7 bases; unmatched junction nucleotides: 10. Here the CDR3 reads CASSETSGFNGNEQFF. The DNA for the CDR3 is TGTGCCAGCAGCGAGACTAGCGGGTTTAATGGGAATGAGCAGTTCTTC.

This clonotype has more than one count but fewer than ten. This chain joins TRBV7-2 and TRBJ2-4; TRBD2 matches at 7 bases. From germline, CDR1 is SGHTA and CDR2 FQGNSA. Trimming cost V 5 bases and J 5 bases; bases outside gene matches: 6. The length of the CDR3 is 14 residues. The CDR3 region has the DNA TGTGCCAGCAGCCCCCGGCTAGCGGAAAACATTCAGTACTTC. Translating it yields CASSPRLAENIQYF.

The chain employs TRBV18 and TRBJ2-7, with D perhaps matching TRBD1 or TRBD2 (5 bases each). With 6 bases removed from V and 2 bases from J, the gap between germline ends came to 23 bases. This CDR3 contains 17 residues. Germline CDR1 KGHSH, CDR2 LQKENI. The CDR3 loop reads CASSQNAGTWLAYEQYF. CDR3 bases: TGTGCCAGCTCCCAAAACGCCGGGACCTGGCTTGCCTACGAGCAGTACTTC. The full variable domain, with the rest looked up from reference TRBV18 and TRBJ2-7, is NAGVMQNPRHLVRRRGQEARLRCSPMKGHSHVYWYRQLPEEGLKFMVYLQKENIIDESGMPKERFSAEFPKEGPSILRIQQVVRGDSAAYFCASSQNAGTWLAYEQYFGPGTRLTVT.

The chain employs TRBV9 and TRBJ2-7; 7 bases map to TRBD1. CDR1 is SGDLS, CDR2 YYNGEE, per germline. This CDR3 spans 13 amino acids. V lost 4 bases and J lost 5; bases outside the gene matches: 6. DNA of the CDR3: TGTGCCAGCAGCCAGGACAGGTTGCACGAGCAGTACTTC. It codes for CASSQDRLHEQYF.

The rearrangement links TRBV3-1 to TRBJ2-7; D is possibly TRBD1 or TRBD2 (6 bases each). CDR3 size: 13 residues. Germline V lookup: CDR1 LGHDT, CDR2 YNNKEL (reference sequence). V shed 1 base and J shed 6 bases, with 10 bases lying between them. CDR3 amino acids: CASSQGGRGEQYF. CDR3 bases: TGTGCCAGCAGCCAAGGGGGGCGGGGCGAGCAGTACTTC.

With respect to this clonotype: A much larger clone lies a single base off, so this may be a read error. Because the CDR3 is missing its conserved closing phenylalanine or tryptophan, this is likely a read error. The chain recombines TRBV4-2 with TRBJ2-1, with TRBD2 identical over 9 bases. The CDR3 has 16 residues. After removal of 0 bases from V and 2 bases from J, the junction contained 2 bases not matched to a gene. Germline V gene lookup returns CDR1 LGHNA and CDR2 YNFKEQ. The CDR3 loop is CASSQERTSAYNEQFC. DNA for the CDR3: TGTGCCAGCAGCCAAGAGAGGACTAGCGCCTACAATGAGCAGTTCTGC.

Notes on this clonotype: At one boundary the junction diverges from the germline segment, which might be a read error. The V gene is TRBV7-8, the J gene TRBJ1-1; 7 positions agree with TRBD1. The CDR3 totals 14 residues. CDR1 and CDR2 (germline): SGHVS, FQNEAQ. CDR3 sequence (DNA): TGTGCCAGCAGCTTAGCCGAGCAGGGGGTTGGAGCTTTTTTT. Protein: CASSLAEQGVGAFF.

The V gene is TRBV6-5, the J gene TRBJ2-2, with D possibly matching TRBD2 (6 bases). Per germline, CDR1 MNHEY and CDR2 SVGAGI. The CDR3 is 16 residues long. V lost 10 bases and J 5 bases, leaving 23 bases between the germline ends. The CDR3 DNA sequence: TGTGCCACCCAAGAACCGGGACTTCCCCTAACCGGGGAGCTGTTTTTT. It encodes CATQEPGLPLTGELFF.

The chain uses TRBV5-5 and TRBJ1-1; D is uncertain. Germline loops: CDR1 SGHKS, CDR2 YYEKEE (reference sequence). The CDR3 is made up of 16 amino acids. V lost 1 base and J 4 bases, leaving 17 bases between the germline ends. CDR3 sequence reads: CASSLWGEGAGTEAFF. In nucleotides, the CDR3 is TGTGCCAGCAGCTTGTGGGGTGAGGGCGCCGGCACTGAAGCTTTCTTT. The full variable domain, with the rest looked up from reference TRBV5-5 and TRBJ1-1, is DAGVTQSPTHLIKTRGQQVTLRCSPISGHKSVSWYQQVLGQGPQFIFQYYEKEERGRGNFPDRFSARQFPNYSSELNVNALLLGDSALYLCASSLWGEGAGTEAFFGQGTRLTVV.